This TCR beta chain was observed in a study of T cells in Graves' hyperthyroidism and ophthalmopathy. Germline CDR1 reads SGHTA; CDR2 reads FQGNSA. The CDR3 covers 14 residues. With 5 bases removed from V and 0 bases from J, the gap between germline ends came to 11 bases. Amplification yielded TCR beta CDR3 regions, with RNA transcripts as the source. TCR CDR3 regions were first amplified by RT-PCR with HTBI primers. Via MiXCR, TCRdb re-called the multiplex PCR reads, giving one row per CDR3 protein. Of 350,000 or so distinct CDR3 sequences detected, 15% to 20% appear once; the ten largest clones hold 15% to 19%. This clonotype was counted at least ten times.

This receptor was identified in a woman aged 40 to 49 with Graves' ophthalmopathy. The genes are TRBV7-2 and TRBJ2-7; no clear D. The sequencing sample was made of blood. DNA of the CDR3: TGTGCCAGCAGCCTTTGGACGGGCTCCTACGAGCAGTACTTC. Its protein product is CASSLWTGSYEQYF.